A selection of T cell receptor beta chains follows, all from one sample in a study of CD8 T cells in ankylosing spondylitis. TCRdb used MiXCR to reprocess the 5' RACE reads, holding one entry per CDR3 protein. The sample yields 250,000 to 300,000 distinct CDR3 sequences, over 15% seen once. Sample: blood, either unsorted or a sorted T cell fraction (not recorded which). The source of these receptors is a male donor with ankylosing spondylitis or in good health (not recorded which). Each CDR3 is given with its conserved first and last residue. Fields, in order: CDR3 protein, CDR3 DNA, J gene, D gene, clone size, V gene. The D gene is left open where the match is weak. Clone size, where shown, is once, few, many, or a class for clones that have expanded.

CDR3 protein: CASSLTRAGPRDTQYF; CDR3 DNA: TGTGCCAGCAGCTTAACACGCGCCGGGCCGAGAGATACGCAGTATTTT; J gene: TRBJ2-3; D gene: -; clone size: many; V gene: TRBV13
CDR3 protein: CASKQGYGLNTEAFF; CDR3 DNA: TGCGCCAGCAAACAGGGGTACGGCCTGAACACTGAAGCTTTCTTT; J gene: TRBJ1-1; D gene: TRBD1; clone size: -; V gene: TRBV5-1
CDR3 protein: CAWMSSGRALFTDTQYF; CDR3 DNA: TGTGCCTGGATGTCAAGCGGGAGGGCCCTTTTTACAGATACGCAGTATTTT; J gene: TRBJ2-3; D gene: TRBD2; clone size: -; V gene: TRBV30
CDR3 protein: CASSSDWAGYTEAFF; CDR3 DNA: TGCGCCAGCTCTTCCGATTGGGCCGGGTACACTGAAGCTTTCTTT; J gene: TRBJ1-1; D gene: -; clone size: -; V gene: TRBV4-1
CDR3 protein: CSARDVGVSDIQYF; CDR3 DNA: TGCAGTGCTAGAGATGTGGGAGTGTCCGACATTCAGTACTTC; J gene: TRBJ2-4; D gene: -; clone size: few; V gene: TRBV20-1
CDR3 protein: CASSEGSPSTDTQYF; CDR3 DNA: TGTGCCAGCAGCGAGGGGAGTCCTAGCACAGATACGCAGTATTTT; J gene: TRBJ2-3; D gene: -; clone size: few; V gene: TRBV9
CDR3 protein: CASTLGAASPETQYF; CDR3 DNA: TGTGCCAGCACCCTGGGGGCGGCTAGCCCAGAGACCCAGTACTTC; J gene: TRBJ2-5; D gene: -; clone size: few; V gene: TRBV6-1
CDR3 protein: CASSLNPTGPDTQYF; CDR3 DNA: TGTGCCAGCAGCTTAAACCCGACAGGGCCAGATACGCAGTATTTT; J gene: TRBJ2-3; D gene: TRBD1; clone size: few; V gene: TRBV7-8
CDR3 protein: CASSLPGTSQDTQYF; CDR3 DNA: TGTGCCAGCAGCTTACCCGGGACTAGCCAAGATACGCAGTATTTT; J gene: TRBJ2-3; D gene: TRBD2; clone size: -; V gene: TRBV7-2
CDR3 protein: CASSQGTSGFADTQYF; CDR3 DNA: TGCGCCAGCAGCCAAGGGACTAGCGGTTTCGCAGATACGCAGTATTTT; J gene: TRBJ2-3; D gene: TRBD2; clone size: once; V gene: TRBV4-3
CDR3 protein: CASTKDRISYEQYF; CDR3 DNA: TGTGCCAGCACTAAGGACAGGATCTCCTACGAGCAGTACTTC; J gene: TRBJ2-7; D gene: TRBD1; clone size: few; V gene: TRBV6-1
CDR3 protein: CASSKYQETGGYTGELFF; CDR3 DNA: TGTGCCAGCAGCAAATATCAAGAGACAGGGGGTTACACCGGGGAGCTGTTTTTT; J gene: TRBJ2-2; D gene: -; clone size: few; V gene: TRBV21-1
CDR3 protein: CASSSGESVLDTQYF; CDR3 DNA: TGTGCCAGCAGCTCGGGGGAGAGCGTACTAGATACGCAGTATTTT; J gene: TRBJ2-3; D gene: -; clone size: -; V gene: TRBV6-1
CDR3 protein: CASSSFPSGSTDTQYF; CDR3 DNA: TGTGCCAGCAGTTCCTTTCCCAGCGGGAGCACAGATACGCAGTATTTT; J gene: TRBJ2-3; D gene: -; clone size: few; V gene: TRBV27
CDR3 protein: CSARDLEERERSTDTQYF; CDR3 DNA: TGCAGTGCTAGAGATCTCGAAGAACGGGAGCGGTCGACAGATACGCAGTATTTT; J gene: TRBJ2-3; D gene: -; clone size: many; V gene: TRBV20-1
CDR3 protein: CAISDTRLGGYEQYF; CDR3 DNA: TGTGCCATCAGTGATACCCGACTAGGCGGATACGAGCAGTACTTC; J gene: TRBJ2-7; D gene: -; clone size: -; V gene: TRBV10-3
CDR3 protein: CSVGLVPGDEQFF; CDR3 DNA: TGCAGCGTTGGCCTAGTCCCCGGGGATGAGCAGTTCTTC; J gene: TRBJ2-1; D gene: -; clone size: many; V gene: TRBV29-1
CDR3 protein: CSARDVGLAGEQFF; CDR3 DNA: TGCAGTGCTAGAGATGTTGGGCTAGCGGGAGAGCAGTTCTTC; J gene: TRBJ2-1; D gene: TRBD2; clone size: -; V gene: TRBV20-1
CDR3 protein: CASSGDSGGRAGELFF; CDR3 DNA: TGTGCCAGCAGCGGTGATAGCGGGGGAAGGGCCGGGGAGCTGTTTTTT; J gene: TRBJ2-2; D gene: TRBD2; clone size: few; V gene: TRBV9
CDR3 protein: CASSEFGLSSYEQYF; CDR3 DNA: TGTGCCAGCAGTGAATTTGGGCTGAGCTCCTACGAGCAGTACTTC; J gene: TRBJ2-7; D gene: -; clone size: many; V gene: TRBV25-1
CDR3 protein: CATSDLSGPGHQPQHF; CDR3 DNA: TGTGCCACCAGTGATTTGTCGGGCCCGGGGCATCAGCCCCAGCATTTT; J gene: TRBJ1-5; D gene: -; clone size: many; V gene: TRBV24-1
CDR3 protein: CASTETGTGETQYF; CDR3 DNA: TGTGCCAGCACCGAGACAGGGACGGGGGAGACCCAGTACTTC; J gene: TRBJ2-5; D gene: TRBD1; clone size: many; V gene: TRBV12-3/TRBV12-4
CDR3 protein: CASSQDRNSQETQYF; CDR3 DNA: TGCGCCAGCAGCCAAGACCGGAATTCCCAAGAGACCCAGTACTTC; J gene: TRBJ2-5; D gene: -; clone size: -; V gene: TRBV4-1
CDR3 protein: CASSSPTGEQYF; CDR3 DNA: TGTGCCAGCAGCAGCCCCACGGGCGAGCAGTACTTC; J gene: TRBJ2-7; D gene: -; clone size: few; V gene: TRBV11-2
CDR3 protein: CASGLSLNTEAFF; CDR3 DNA: TGTGCCAGCGGGTTATCCCTGAACACTGAAGCTTTCTTT; J gene: TRBJ1-1; D gene: -; clone size: many; V gene: TRBV6-1
CDR3 protein: CASAPQGGVETQYF; CDR3 DNA: TGTGCCAGCGCCCCCCAGGGGGGTGTAGAGACCCAGTACTTC; J gene: TRBJ2-5; D gene: -; clone size: -; V gene: TRBV6-1
CDR3 protein: CASSFWTDYSNQPQHF; CDR3 DNA: TGTGCCAGCAGTTTTTGGACAGACTATAGCAATCAGCCCCAGCATTTT; J gene: TRBJ1-5; D gene: -; clone size: -; V gene: TRBV12-3/TRBV12-4
CDR3 protein: CASRPLAAPGNQFF; CDR3 DNA: TGTGCCAGCAGACCACTAGCGGCCCCCGGGAATCAGTTCTTC; J gene: TRBJ2-1; D gene: TRBD2; clone size: many; V gene: TRBV6-2/TRBV6-3
CDR3 protein: CSVAGGWADTQYF; CDR3 DNA: TGCAGCGTTGCGGGAGGCTGGGCAGATACGCAGTATTTT; J gene: TRBJ2-3; D gene: TRBD2; clone size: many; V gene: TRBV29-1
CDR3 protein: CSAVPTSGYEQYF; CDR3 DNA: TGCAGTGCTGTCCCGACTAGCGGCTACGAGCAGTACTTC; J gene: TRBJ2-7; D gene: TRBD2; clone size: few; V gene: TRBV20-1
CDR3 protein: CSVEGSSAGPYEQYF; CDR3 DNA: TGCAGCGTTGAAGGAAGCTCAGCGGGGCCCTACGAGCAGTACTTC; J gene: TRBJ2-7; D gene: TRBD2; clone size: many; V gene: TRBV29-1
CDR3 protein: CASSGTGGGYTF; CDR3 DNA: TGCGCCAGCAGCGGGACAGGGGGGGGCTACACCTTC; J gene: TRBJ1-2; D gene: TRBD1; clone size: few; V gene: TRBV10-2
CDR3 protein: CASGLGQGNEQFF; CDR3 DNA: TGTGCTAGTGGTTTAGGGCAGGGGAATGAGCAGTTCTTC; J gene: TRBJ2-1; D gene: -; clone size: few; V gene: TRBV12-5
CDR3 protein: CAISEYGGGQPQHF; CDR3 DNA: TGTGCCATCAGTGAATACGGGGGCGGTCAGCCCCAGCATTTT; J gene: TRBJ1-5; D gene: -; clone size: -; V gene: TRBV10-3
CDR3 protein: CASNIRDRGAYEQYF; CDR3 DNA: TGTGCCAGCAACATCCGGGACAGGGGTGCCTACGAGCAGTACTTC; J gene: TRBJ2-7; D gene: TRBD1; clone size: -; V gene: TRBV5-6
CDR3 protein: CASSQDVPGVRETQYF; CDR3 DNA: TGCGCCAGCAGCCAAGATGTCCCAGGGGTACGGGAGACCCAGTACTTC; J gene: TRBJ2-5; D gene: -; clone size: few; V gene: TRBV4-3
CDR3 protein: CASSLKASSYEQYF; CDR3 DNA: TGCGCCAGCAGCTTGAAGGCCAGCTCCTACGAGCAGTACTTC; J gene: TRBJ2-7; D gene: -; clone size: few; V gene: TRBV5-1
CDR3 protein: CSASTGQAYEQYF; CDR3 DNA: TGCAGCGCCAGCACTGGACAGGCCTACGAGCAGTACTTC; J gene: TRBJ2-7; D gene: TRBD1; clone size: many; V gene: TRBV29-1
CDR3 protein: CAISHKVSSTDTQYF; CDR3 DNA: TGTGCCATCAGTCATAAGGTTTCTAGCACAGATACGCAGTATTTT; J gene: TRBJ2-3; D gene: -; clone size: -; V gene: TRBV10-3
CDR3 protein: CASSPPLGNEQYF; CDR3 DNA: TGTGCCAGCAGCCCCCCCCTAGGGAACGAGCAGTACTTC; J gene: TRBJ2-7; D gene: -; clone size: many; V gene: TRBV7-9
CDR3 protein: CASSQDTSGSTDTQYF; CDR3 DNA: TGCGCCAGCAGCCAGGATACTAGCGGGAGCACAGATACGCAGTATTTT; J gene: TRBJ2-3; D gene: TRBD2; clone size: many; V gene: TRBV4-3
CDR3 protein: CASSDGLAGSNYEQYF; CDR3 DNA: TGTGCCAGCAGCGATGGGCTAGCGGGATCCAATTACGAGCAGTACTTC; J gene: TRBJ2-7; D gene: TRBD2; clone size: -; V gene: TRBV7-2
CDR3 protein: CASSEVALSGTSGKPGTDTQYF; CDR3 DNA: TGTGCCAGCAGCGAGGTCGCTTTATCCGGGACTAGCGGTAAACCAGGCACAGATACGCAGTATTTT; J gene: TRBJ2-3; D gene: TRBD2; clone size: -; V gene: TRBV2
CDR3 protein: CATSRDMVRGLLQPQHF; CDR3 DNA: TGTGCCACCAGCAGAGATATGGTCAGGGGGCTGTTACAGCCCCAGCATTTT; J gene: TRBJ1-5; D gene: TRBD1; clone size: many; V gene: TRBV15
CDR3 protein: CASSLLLGAGGVTDTQYF; CDR3 DNA: TGTGCCAGCAGCCTTCTCCTAGGGGCTGGAGGGGTCACAGATACGCAGTATTTT; J gene: TRBJ2-3; D gene: -; clone size: many; V gene: TRBV4-2
CDR3 protein: CASSLRRVWGQGTYEQYF; CDR3 DNA: TGTGCCAGCAGTTTAAGGCGAGTTTGGGGACAGGGAACCTACGAGCAGTACTTC; J gene: TRBJ2-7; D gene: TRBD1; clone size: -; V gene: TRBV12-3/TRBV12-4
CDR3 protein: CSASQDAREETQYF; CDR3 DNA: TGCAGTGCTAGTCAGGACGCACGGGAGGAGACCCAGTACTTC; J gene: TRBJ2-5; D gene: -; clone size: few; V gene: TRBV20-1
CDR3 protein: CASRPPSRERADTQYF; CDR3 DNA: TGTGCCAGCCGACCCCCCTCACGGGAGCGGGCAGATACGCAGTATTTT; J gene: TRBJ2-3; D gene: -; clone size: -; V gene: TRBV12-3/TRBV12-4
CDR3 protein: CASSQDYRGAYEQYF; CDR3 DNA: TGCGCCAGCAGCCAAGACTACAGGGGGGCCTACGAGCAGTACTTC; J gene: TRBJ2-7; D gene: TRBD1; clone size: few; V gene: TRBV4-3
CDR3 protein: CASSLVVAGGPEQFF; CDR3 DNA: TGCGCCAGCAGCTTGGTAGTAGCGGGAGGGCCAGAACAGTTCTTC; J gene: TRBJ2-1; D gene: TRBD2; clone size: -; V gene: TRBV5-1